This TCR beta chain was sequenced for a study of molecular identifiers for immune sequencing clone quantification. This clonotype was counted at least ten times. Bulk TCR libraries were made with methods that had been previously described and with listed TCR primers. MiXCR, applied by TCRdb to the PCR reads, yields one record per CDR3 protein. The sample includes about 640,000 distinct CDR3 sequences, 15% to 20% seen only once; the top ten take 0.75% to 0.95%. The TCR sequence derives from a human donor in good health. Some libraries in this study had Jurkat cell RNA spiked in. Material for sequencing was naive CD8+ T cells from blood, with Jurkat cell RNA spiked in. The subset: FACS-sorted CD8+CD4-CCR7+CD45RA+ naive T cells.

CDR3 DNA sequence: TGTGCCAGTAGTATGGGGGTAGGGACTTACAATGAGCAGTTCTTC. It yields the protein CASSMGVGTYNEQFF. V and J are TRBV19 and TRBJ2-1; possible D gene TRBD2, 6 bases. This CDR3 is 15 amino acids long. The V end was cut by 3 bases, the J end by 4 bases, with 13 bases between. Germline-derived CDR1 and CDR2 are LNHDA and SQIVND (reference sequence).